These 19 T cell receptor beta chains were all obtained from the same sample, sequenced in a study of blood T cell repertoires in COVID-19. Libraries were prepared by immunoSEQ multiplex PCR; TCRdb keeps only in-frame clonotypes and omits some of them. The sample yields hundreds of thousands of clones, approximately 91% seen once. Specimen: peripheral blood. The receptors originated from a human donor in a cohort sampled during active COVID-19.

This chain joins TRBV7-2 and TRBJ2-7; 8 nucleotides match TRBD1. This CDR3 has 14 residues. The trim removed 5 bases at V and 6 bases at J, leaving 9 bases unmatched. Looked up from germline, CDR1 is SGHTA and CDR2 is FQGNSA. DNA for the CDR3: TGTGCCAGCAGCGTCGGACAGGGTTTTGGCGAGCAGTACTTC. This codes for CASSVGQGFGEQYF.

This clone was observed a handful of times. The rearrangement joins TRBV6-6 to TRBJ2-7, with a tentative D call TRBD1 (6 bases). Trimming left V 4 bases short and J 1 base short, with 11 bases between. Germline loops: CDR1 MNHNY, CDR2 SVGAGI (reference sequence). CDR3 length: 14 amino acids. The CDR3, as DNA: TGTGCCAGCAGTTTGGACAGCCAATCCTACGAGCAGTACTTC. It yields the protein CASSLDSQSYEQYF.

The J gene is TRBJ1-4, the V gene TRBV28; possibly TRBD1 for D (5 bases). V was shortened by 5 bases and J by 4 bases, with 11 bases between the two germline ends. CDR1 is MDHEN, CDR2 SYDVKM, per germline. CDR3 size: 14 residues. CDR3 nucleotide sequence: TGTGCCAGCAGTACGGGGGTTATTAATGAAAAACTGTTTTTT. This sequence encodes CASSTGVINEKLFF.

Comment on this clone: Its ends do not fully match the called genes, so a read error is possible. This rearrangement joins TRBV6-2 or TRBV6-3 to TRBJ2-7; D uncertain. Germline loops: CDR1 MNHEY, CDR2 SVGEGT. This CDR3 is 13 amino acids long. CDR3 in DNA: TGTGCCAGCACTTACTCATACACGTACGAGCAGTACTTC. Amino acids: CASTYSYTYEQYF.

This clone was counted a single time. The rearrangement links TRBV12-3 or TRBV12-4 to TRBJ1-1; D gene unclear. The CDR3 has 12 residues. V lost 2 bases to trimming and J lost 4 bases, with 5 bases between them. The CDR3 sequence is CASSLQATEAFF. The CDR3 region has the DNA TGTGCCAGCAGTTTACAGGCCACTGAAGCTTTCTTT.

The CDR3 DNA is TGTGCCAGTTCTTTGCCTATTGGAGATCAGCCCCAGCATTTT. Encoded protein: CASSLPIGDQPQHF. The chain recombines TRBV19 with TRBJ1-5; D is ambiguous. The CDR3 runs 14 residues. V gave up 8 bases and J gave up 5 bases, with 16 bases separating them. CDR1 and CDR2 (germline): LNHDA, SQIVND (reference sequence). The full variable domain, with the rest looked up from reference TRBV19 and TRBJ1-5, is DGGITQSPKYLFRKEGQNVTLSCEQNLNHDAMYWYRQDPGQGLRLIYYSQIVNDFQKGDIAEGYSVSREKKESFPLTVTSAQKNPTAFYLCASSLPIGDQPQHFGDGTRLSIL.

About this clone itself: The sample carries other DNA sequences with the same CDR3. The chain couples TRBV6-5 to TRBJ1-2; 7 bases map to TRBD1. This CDR3 spans 13 amino acids. Germline-derived CDR1 and CDR2 are MNHEY and SVGAGI. The V and J ends lost 0 bases and 6 bases, in that order; junction bases with no gene match: 1. The CDR3 DNA reads TGTGCCAGCAGTTACTCAGGGGGCGATGGCTACACCTTC. Its protein product is CASSYSGGDGYTF.

The chain uses TRBV6-5 and TRBJ2-3, with TRBD2 matching 7 bases. This CDR3 is built from 16 residues. V lost 2 bases and J lost 1; bases outside the gene matches: 6. Germline CDR1 is MNHEY and CDR2 is SVGAGI. The CDR3 region has the DNA TGTGCCAGCAGTTACGGGGGGAGGGGTGGCACAGATACGCAGTATTTT. Translating it yields CASSYGGRGGTDTQYF.

This clone turned up a few times. The gene calls are TRBV19 and TRBJ1-5, with D maybe TRBD1 (5 bases). Germline assignment: CDR1 LNHDA and CDR2 SQIVND (reference sequence). The CDR3 has 15 residues. V lost 6 bases and J lost 0, with 12 bases in between. The CDR3 sequence: CASSLDNYSNQPQHF. DNA for the CDR3: TGTGCCAGTAGCCTGGACAATTATAGCAATCAGCCCCAGCATTTT.

The gene calls are TRBV30 and TRBJ1-4; 9 bases map to TRBD1. V trimming: 4 bases; J trimming: 3 bases; junction bases outside the gene matches: 6. Germline CDR1 reads GTSNPN; CDR2 reads SVGIG (reference sequence). The CDR3 runs to 15 residues. The CDR3 nucleotides are TGTGCCTGGAATCAAAGACAGGGGGCTAATGAAAAACTGTTTTTT. This translates into CAWNQRQGANEKLFF. Variable domain in full (rest from reference TRBV30 and TRBJ1-4): SQTIHQWPATLVQPVGSPLSLECTVEGTSNPNLYWYRQAAGRGLQLLFYSVGIGQISSEVPQNLSASRPQDRQFILSSKKLLLSDSGFYLCAWNQRQGANEKLFFGSGTQLSVL.

This chain connects TRBV5-4 to TRBJ1-2; D is uncertain. Germline V gene lookup returns CDR1 SGHNT and CDR2 YYREEE (reference sequence). Trimming took 0 bases from V and 3 from J, leaving 15 bases between them. CDR3 length: 16 amino acids. The CDR3 reads CASSLGWSLRDYGYTF. CDR3 bases: TGTGCCAGCAGCTTGGGATGGAGTTTGAGGGACTATGGCTACACCTTC.

On this clone: Other DNA sequences of this sample code for an identical CDR3. V is TRBV9 and J is TRBJ1-2; 7 nucleotides agree with TRBD1. With 2 bases clipped from V and 7 bases from J, the junction kept 2 bases outside the gene matches. CDR1 is SGDLS, CDR2 YYNGEE, per germline. The CDR3 has 12 residues. DNA of the CDR3: TGTGCCAGCAGCGTTCAGGGGGGTGGCTACACCTTC. Its protein product is CASSVQGGGYTF.

This chain connects TRBV6-6 to TRBJ1-2; TRBD1 agrees at 7 bases. J lost 4 bases, V lost 0 bases, and 8 bases had no gene match. CDR3 length: 16 residues. Germline-derived CDR1 and CDR2 are MNHNY and SVGAGI (reference sequence). The CDR3 reads CASSYSPGDRPYGYTF. CDR3 DNA: TGTGCCAGCAGTTACTCCCCAGGGGACAGACCCTATGGCTACACCTTC.

The chain is built from TRBV2 and TRBJ1-3, with a possible D match to TRBD1 (6 bases). Trimming removed 6 bases at V and 0 bases at J, with 30 bases between. CDR3 size: 21 residues. Germline CDR1 and CDR2: SNHLY and FYNNEI. CDR3 sequence reads: CASSRLDRRRWGSNSGNTIYF. CDR3 coding DNA: TGTGCCAGCAGCCGCCTAGACAGGCGCCGTTGGGGGTCCAACTCTGGAAACACCATATATTTT. Drawing the rest from reference TRBV2 and TRBJ1-3, the complete variable domain is EPEVTQTPSHQVTQMGQEVILRCVPISNHLYFYWYRQILGQKVEFLVSFYNNEISEKSEIFDDQFSVERPDGSNFTLKIRSTKLEDSAMYFCASSRLDRRRWGSNSGNTIYFGEGSWLTVV.

This chain links TRBV5-4 with TRBJ2-7; 8 nucleotides align to TRBD1. The CDR3 runs to 14 residues. Germline V gene data show CDR1 as SGHNT and CDR2 as YYREEE (reference sequence). V shed 4 bases and J 4 bases; nucleotides not matched to a gene: 7. DNA of the CDR3: TGTGCCAGCAGCCCAGGACAGGGTGGGTACGAGCAGTACTTC. Translation: CASSPGQGGYEQYF.

This chain joins TRBV4-2 and TRBJ2-7; 11 bases fit TRBD1. The germline V gene encodes CDR1 LGHNA and CDR2 YNFKEQ. The V segment lost 4 bases and the J segment 3 bases; nucleotides outside the gene matches: 5. This CDR3 has 15 residues. Here the CDR3 reads CASSPAGTGGYEQYF. CDR3 DNA: TGTGCCAGCAGCCCCGCCGGGACAGGGGGCTACGAGCAGTACTTC.

V and J are TRBV4-3 and TRBJ1-5; 8 nucleotides agree with TRBD1. Trimming removed 0 bases from V and 6 bases from J; junction bases left unmatched: 4. CDR1 and CDR2 (germline): LGHNA, YSLEER. This CDR3 is 15 amino acids long. DNA of the CDR3: TGCGCCAGCAGCCAAGACAGGGGGCGCGTTCAGCCCCAGCATTTT. This encodes CASSQDRGRVQPQHF.

The chain carries TRBV9 and TRBJ2-5; 10 positions match TRBD2. Trimming took 3 bases from V and 5 from J; bases not matched to a gene: 10. The CDR3 is made up of 16 amino acids. Germline CDR1 SGDLS, CDR2 YYNGEE. The CDR3 sequence is CASSGFERGGRETQYF. In DNA, the CDR3 is TGTGCCAGCAGCGGCTTCGAGCGGGGGGGCCGGGAGACCCAGTACTTC.

The chain recombines TRBV30 with TRBJ1-2, with 7 nucleotides matching TRBD1. There are 14 residues in the CDR3. V lost 3 bases, J lost 7 bases, and 11 bases stayed unmatched. The V gene's germline CDR1 is GTSNPN and CDR2 SVGIG (reference sequence). The CDR3 nucleotides are TGTGCCTGGAGAGAGAGGGGGACAGAATCTGGCTACACCTTC. The encoded protein is CAWRERGTESGYTF.